The TCR beta chain described here comes from a study of cytomegalovirus exposure and HLA in healthy donors. The study, taken as a whole, reports: Versus the approximately 720-donor mean, an Asian-associated ancestry cluster reportedly showed fewer N-insertions in a later analysis.

This CDR3 comprises 13 residues. Germline-derived CDR1 and CDR2 are GTSNPN and SVGIG (reference sequence). Trimming cost V 5 bases and J 5 bases; bases outside gene matches: 4. Researchers ran the PCR with 60 Vbeta and 13 Jbeta primers. Using immunoSEQ multiplex PCR, the repertoire was profiled, and TCRdb retains in-frame clones only, with some absent. The table records about 150,000 clones, roughly 80% of them present only once. Each of the donors was a healthy bone marrow donor. As regards this clone: Its antigen is not identified.

The rearrangement uses TRBV30 and TRBJ2-7; 12 bases are shared with TRBD1. Sequences were obtained from PBMCs. This clonotype was obtained from a man between 25 and 39 years old in good health and CMV-seropositive. The DNA for the CDR3 is TGTGCCTGGCCTGGGACAGGGGGCGACGAGCAGTACTTC. Protein: CAWPGTGGDEQYF.